Listed here is a single TCR beta chain. The data belong to a study of PD-1 blockade in classical Hodgkin lymphoma. Some clones are missing from TCRdb's copy, which holds only in-frame ones; the method was immunoSEQ multiplex PCR. There are 99,000 or so clones in the sample; 89% occur only once, and under 20% lies in the top ten. Noted time point: cycle 4 day 1 (C4D1), after more than five weeks of nivolumab. With no exception, relapse followed autologous stem cell transplantation in all patients, and brentuximab vedotin exposure varied. The sample in question was peripheral blood mononuclear cells (PBMCs), obtained before the fourth cycle of nivolumab. This TCR was sampled from a human donor with classical Hodgkin lymphoma.

The CDR3 spells CASSLDRRGVPSTGELFF. DNA of the CDR3: TGTGCCAGCAGCTTAGATCGGCGGGGAGTGCCTTCGACCGGGGAGCTGTTTTTT. The V gene is TRBV11-3, the J gene TRBJ2-2; perhaps TRBD2 as D (6 bases). V lost 0 bases and J lost 5, with 19 bases in between. Germline V gives CDR1 SGHNT, CDR2 YENEEA. The CDR3 runs to 18 residues.